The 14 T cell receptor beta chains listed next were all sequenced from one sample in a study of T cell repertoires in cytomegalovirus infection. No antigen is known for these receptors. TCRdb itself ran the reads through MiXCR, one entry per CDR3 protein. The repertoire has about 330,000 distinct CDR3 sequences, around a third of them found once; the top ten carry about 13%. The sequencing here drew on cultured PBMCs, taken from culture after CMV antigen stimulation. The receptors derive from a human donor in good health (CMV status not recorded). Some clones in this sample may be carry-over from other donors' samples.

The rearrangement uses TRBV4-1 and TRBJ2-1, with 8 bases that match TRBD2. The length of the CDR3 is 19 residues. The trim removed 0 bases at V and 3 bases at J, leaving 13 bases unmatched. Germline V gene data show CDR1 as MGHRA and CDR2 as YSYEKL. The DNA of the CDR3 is TGCGCCAGCAGCCAAGAGGGGACTCCGGGGGGGGTACTCTACAATGAGCAGTTCTTC. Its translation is CASSQEGTPGGVLYNEQFF.

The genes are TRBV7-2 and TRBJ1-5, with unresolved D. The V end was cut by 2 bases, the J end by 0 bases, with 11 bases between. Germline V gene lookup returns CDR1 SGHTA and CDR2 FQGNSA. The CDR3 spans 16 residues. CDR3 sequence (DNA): TGTGCCAGCAGCTTACAGCACGTACTTAGCAATCAGCCCCAGCATTTT. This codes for CASSLQHVLSNQPQHF.

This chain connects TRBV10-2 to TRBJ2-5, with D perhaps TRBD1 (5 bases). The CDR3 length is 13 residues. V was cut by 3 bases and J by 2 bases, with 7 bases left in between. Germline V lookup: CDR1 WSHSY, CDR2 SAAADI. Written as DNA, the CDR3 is TGCGCCAGCAGTGACAGGGCACAAGAGACCCAGTACTTC. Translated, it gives CASSDRAQETQYF.

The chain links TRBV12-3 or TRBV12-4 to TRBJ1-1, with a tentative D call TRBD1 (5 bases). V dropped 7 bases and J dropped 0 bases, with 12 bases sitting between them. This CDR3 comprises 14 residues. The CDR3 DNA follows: TGTGCCAGCATTCGGGGCGTGGTGAACACTGAAGCTTTCTTT. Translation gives CASIRGVVNTEAFF.

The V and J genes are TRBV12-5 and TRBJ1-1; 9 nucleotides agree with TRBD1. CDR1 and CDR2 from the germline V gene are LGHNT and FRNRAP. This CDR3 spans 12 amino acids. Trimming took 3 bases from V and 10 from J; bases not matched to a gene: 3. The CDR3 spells CASGLGQGRAFF. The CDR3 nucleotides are TGTGCTAGTGGTTTAGGACAGGGGAGAGCTTTCTTT.

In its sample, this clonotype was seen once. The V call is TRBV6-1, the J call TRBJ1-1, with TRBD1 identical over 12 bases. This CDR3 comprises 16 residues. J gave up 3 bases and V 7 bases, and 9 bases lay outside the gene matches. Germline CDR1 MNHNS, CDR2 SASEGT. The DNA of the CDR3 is TGTGCCAGCACTCCCGGGACAGGGGGCGGGTACACTGAAGCTTTCTTT. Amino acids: CASTPGTGGGYTEAFF.

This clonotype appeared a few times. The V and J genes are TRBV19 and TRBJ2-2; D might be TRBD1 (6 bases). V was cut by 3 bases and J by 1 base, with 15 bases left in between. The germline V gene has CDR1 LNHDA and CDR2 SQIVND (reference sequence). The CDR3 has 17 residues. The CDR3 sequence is CASSIPSGVKNTGELFF. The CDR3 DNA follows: TGTGCCAGTAGTATCCCGTCAGGGGTTAAGAACACCGGGGAGCTGTTTTTT.

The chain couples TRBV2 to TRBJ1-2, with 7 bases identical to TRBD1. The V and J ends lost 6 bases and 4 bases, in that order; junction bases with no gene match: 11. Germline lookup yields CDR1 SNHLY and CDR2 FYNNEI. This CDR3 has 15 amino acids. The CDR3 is CASRDQGTAAYGYTF. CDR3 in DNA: TGTGCCAGCAGAGACCAGGGGACAGCCGCCTATGGCTACACCTTC.

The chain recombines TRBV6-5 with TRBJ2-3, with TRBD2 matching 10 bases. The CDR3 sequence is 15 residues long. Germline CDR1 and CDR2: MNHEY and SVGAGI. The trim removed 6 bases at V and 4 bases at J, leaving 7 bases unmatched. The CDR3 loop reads CASSSILAGADTQYF. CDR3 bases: TGTGCCAGCAGCTCTATCCTAGCGGGAGCAGATACGCAGTATTTT.

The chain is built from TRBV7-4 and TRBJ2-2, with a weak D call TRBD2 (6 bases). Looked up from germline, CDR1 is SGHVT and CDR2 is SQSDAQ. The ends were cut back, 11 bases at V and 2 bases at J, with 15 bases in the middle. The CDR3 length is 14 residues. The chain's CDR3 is CAYTQRANTGELFF. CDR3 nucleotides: TGTGCCTATACCCAGCGGGCTAACACCGGGGAGCTGTTTTTT. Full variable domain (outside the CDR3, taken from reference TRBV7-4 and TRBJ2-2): GAGVSQSPRYKVAKRGRDVALRCDSISGHVTLYWYRQTLGQGSEVLTYSQSDAQRDKSGRPSGRFSAERPERSVSTLKIQRTEQGDSAVYLCAYTQRANTGELFFGEGSRLTVL.

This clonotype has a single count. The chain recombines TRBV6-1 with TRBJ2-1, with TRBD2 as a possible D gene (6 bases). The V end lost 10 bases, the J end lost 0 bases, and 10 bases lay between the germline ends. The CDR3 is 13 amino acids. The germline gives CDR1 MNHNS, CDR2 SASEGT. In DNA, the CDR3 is TGTGCCACCCTAGCGAACTCCTACAATGAGCAGTTCTTC. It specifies CATLANSYNEQFF.

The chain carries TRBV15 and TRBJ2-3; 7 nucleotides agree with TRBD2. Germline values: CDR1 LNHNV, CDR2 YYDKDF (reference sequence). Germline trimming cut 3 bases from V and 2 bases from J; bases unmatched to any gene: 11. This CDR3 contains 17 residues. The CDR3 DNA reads TGTGCCACCAGCAGGGGATGGGGGGGGAGATCCACAGATACGCAGTATTTT. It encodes CATSRGWGGRSTDTQYF.

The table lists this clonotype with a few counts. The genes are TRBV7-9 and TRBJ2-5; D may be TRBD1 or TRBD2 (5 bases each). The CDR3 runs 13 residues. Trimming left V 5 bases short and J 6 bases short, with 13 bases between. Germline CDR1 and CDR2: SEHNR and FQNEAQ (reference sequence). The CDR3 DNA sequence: TGTGCCAGCAGCCCCGGGGCCACCCAGACCCAGTACTTC. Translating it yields CASSPGATQTQYF. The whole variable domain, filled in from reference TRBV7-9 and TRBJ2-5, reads DTGVSQNPRHKITKRGQNVTFRCDPISEHNRLYWYRQTLGQGPEFLTYFQNEAQLEKSRLLSDRFSAERPKGSFSTLEIQRTEQGDSAMYLCASSPGATQTQYFGPGTRLLVL.

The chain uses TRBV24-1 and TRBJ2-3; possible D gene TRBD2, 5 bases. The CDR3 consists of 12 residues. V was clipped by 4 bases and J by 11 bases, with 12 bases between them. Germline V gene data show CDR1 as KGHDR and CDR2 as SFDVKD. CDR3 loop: CATSDSGKGQYF. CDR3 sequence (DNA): TGTGCCACCAGTGACTCCGGGAAGGGGCAGTATTTT.